What follows describes a single TCR beta chain. The specificity of this receptor is unknown. Base qualities are not provided; no much larger clone lies one nucleotide away. FACS was used to sort CD4+ or CD8+ cells into naive T cells, defined as CD45RA+, and memory T cells, defined as CD45RO+. A couple of healthy control subjects provided the T cells used for TCR sequencing. Sorted T cell subsets that were not stimulated were used as baseline controls for the mixed lymphocyte reactions. The Qiagen DNeasy Blood & Tissue Kit was used to extract genomic DNA. This specimen belongs to a study of regulatory dendritic cells for organ transplantation (dated by TCRdb to the late 2010s). Broadly, across the study: Before and after allostimulation with regulatory or mature dendritic cells, TCRbeta repertoires were sequenced from sorted naive and memory CD4+ and CD8+ T cells. Results the study describes overall, beyond this receptor: Only a couple of subjects were sequenced, and considerable between-individual heterogeneity in the alloreactive memory CD8+ T cell pool was noted by the authors. Among the resting subsets, memory CD8+ T cells contained the most alloreactive TCR clonotypes. Allostimulation expanded memory CD8+ clones in both subjects, but regulatory dendritic cells appeared to induce more limited expansion than mature dendritic cells. The repertoires of naive CD4+ and CD8+ T cells were highly diverse, while memory cell repertoires were less diverse, with memory CD8+ cells being the most oligoclonal.

A multiplexed two-step PCR with Vbeta-specific forward primers and Jbeta-specific reverse primers was used to amplify the TCRbeta CDR3 regions. TCRbeta libraries were sequenced on an Illumina instrument through the immunoSEQ service. Per the original workflow: V, D and J genes were assigned using IMGT annotation, and counts were corrected for multiplex PCR bias using synthetic CDR3 analogues. In the immunoSEQ Analyzer, repertoire clonality was calculated as one minus normalized Shannon entropy. Clonal expansion was defined using Fisher's exact test with Benjamini-Hochberg false discovery rate control and a two-tailed threshold of P<0.01. TCRdb took this table from immuneACCESS and kept in-frame rearrangements with V and J called. Such tables lack part of the clones; where checked against another copy, unresolved V genes explain under half of the gap, and the rest is unexplained. V and J calls and clone size come straight from that table; D and trimming were deduced from the DNA. For this sample the table gives around 30,000 clones, of which roughly 80% were detected only once. Jointly, the top ten make up approximately 0.1% of the sample.

The CDR3 numbers 24 residues from cysteine through phenylalanine. The sequence is cut down to CDR3 DNA, 72 bases in frame from base 1. The sequence was collected from a human donor in good health. The sequencing sample was made of naive CD4+ T cells from blood. The cell subset or site label corresponds to: CD45RA+ naive T cells. This chain is built from TRBV21-1 and TRBJ1-5. TRBV21-1 has pseudogene status. The CDR3 reads CASSNRKGMKGGEEFPNSNQPQHF. The sequenced DNA is TGTGCCAGCAGCAACCGAAAGGGAATGAAAGGAGGAGAAGAGTTCCCGAATAGCAATCAGCCCCAGCATTTT.